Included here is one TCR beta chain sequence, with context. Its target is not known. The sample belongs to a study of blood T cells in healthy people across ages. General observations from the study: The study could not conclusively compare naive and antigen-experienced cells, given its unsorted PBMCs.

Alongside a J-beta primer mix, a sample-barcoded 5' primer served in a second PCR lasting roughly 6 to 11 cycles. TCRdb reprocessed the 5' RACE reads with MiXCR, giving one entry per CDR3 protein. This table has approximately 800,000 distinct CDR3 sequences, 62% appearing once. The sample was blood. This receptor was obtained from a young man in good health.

DNA of the CDR3: TGCAGTGCTAGAGAAATAGCGAACTGGAGGACAGATACGCAGTATTTT. It codes for CSAREIANWRTDTQYF. The rearrangement links TRBV20-1 to TRBJ2-3, with D tentatively TRBD2 (5 bases). The CDR3 has 16 amino acids. The ends were cut back, 0 bases at V and 3 bases at J, with 16 bases in the middle. In germline, CDR1 is DFQATT, CDR2 SNEGSKA (reference sequence).